A selection of T cell receptor beta chains follows, all from one sample in a study of blood T cell repertoires in COVID-19. Only in-frame clones appear in the TCRdb table, and some are missing; sequencing was by immunoSEQ multiplex PCR. The sample lists under 55,000 clones, about 89% occurring once. Sequenced sample: peripheral blood. The source is a woman older than 75 with COVID-19, enrolled during active disease. Each CDR3 is given with its conserved first and last residue. D genes are given only for firm matches. Where a row states a size, it is once, few, many or the class of an expanded clone; other rows omit it.

j_call: TRBJ2-6; d_call: -; clone_size: few; v_call: TRBV5-6; cdr3_aa: CASLRAPGANVLTF; cdr3_nt: TGTGCCAGTTTAAGAGCCCCGGGGGCCAACGTCCTGACTTTC
j_call: TRBJ1-5; d_call: -; clone_size: -; v_call: TRBV7-9; cdr3_aa: CASSEGGLVNQPQHF; cdr3_nt: TGTGCCAGCAGCGAGGGGGGGTTGGTTAATCAGCCCCAGCATTTT
j_call: TRBJ2-4; d_call: TRBD2; clone_size: few; v_call: TRBV18; cdr3_aa: CASSRTSGSLRIQYF; cdr3_nt: TGTGCCAGCTCGCGGACTAGCGGGAGCTTGAGGATTCAGTACTTC
j_call: TRBJ1-1; d_call: -; clone_size: -; v_call: TRBV3-1/TRBV3-2; cdr3_aa: CASSQGQVNTEAFF; cdr3_nt: TGTGCCAGCAGCCAAGGACAGGTGAACACTGAAGCTTTCTTT
j_call: TRBJ1-1; d_call: TRBD1; clone_size: -; v_call: TRBV5-1; cdr3_aa: CASSPDRAGFTEAFF; cdr3_nt: TGCGCCAGCAGCCCGGACAGGGCGGGATTCACTGAAGCTTTCTTT
j_call: TRBJ1-1; d_call: -; clone_size: -; v_call: TRBV10-3; cdr3_aa: CAISALGKTGGNTEAFF; cdr3_nt: TGTGCCATCAGTGCATTGGGGAAAACAGGTGGGAACACTGAAGCTTTCTTT
j_call: TRBJ2-7; d_call: TRBD2; clone_size: -; v_call: TRBV24-1; cdr3_aa: CATSPTRGGPGEQYF; cdr3_nt: TGTGCCACCAGCCCCACCCGCGGGGGTCCAGGTGAGCAGTACTTC
j_call: TRBJ1-5; d_call: -; clone_size: -; v_call: TRBV9; cdr3_aa: CASSETVNQPQHF; cdr3_nt: TGTGCCAGCAGCGAGACAGTCAATCAGCCCCAGCATTTT
j_call: TRBJ1-1; d_call: TRBD1; clone_size: -; v_call: TRBV2; cdr3_aa: CASLQKGQGLEAFF; cdr3_nt: TGTGCCAGCTTACAAAAAGGACAGGGCCTTGAAGCTTTCTTT
j_call: TRBJ2-4; d_call: -; clone_size: -; v_call: TRBV6-5; cdr3_aa: CASRDSLGPQNIQYF; cdr3_nt: TGTGCCAGCAGGGATTCGCTAGGCCCCCAAAACATTCAGTACTTC
j_call: TRBJ2-7; d_call: -; clone_size: -; v_call: TRBV19; cdr3_aa: CASRYDPSSYEQYF; cdr3_nt: TGTGCCAGTCGATATGACCCTAGCTCCTACGAGCAGTACTTC
j_call: TRBJ1-1; d_call: -; clone_size: -; v_call: TRBV7-9; cdr3_aa: CASSLVSGANTEAFF; cdr3_nt: TGTGCCAGCAGCTTAGTATCAGGGGCGAACACTGAAGCTTTCTTT
j_call: TRBJ2-1; d_call: -; clone_size: -; v_call: TRBV9; cdr3_aa: CASSGSGQGDSSYNEQFF; cdr3_nt: TGTGCCAGCAGCGGTAGTGGCCAGGGCGATAGCTCCTACAATGAGCAGTTCTTC
j_call: TRBJ2-2; d_call: -; clone_size: -; v_call: TRBV10-1; cdr3_aa: CASSEAGDTGELFF; cdr3_nt: TGCGCCAGCAGTGAGGCAGGGGACACCGGGGAGCTGTTTTTT
j_call: TRBJ1-2; d_call: -; clone_size: -; v_call: TRBV5-4; cdr3_aa: CASSLGLPVTYGYTF; cdr3_nt: TGTGCCAGCAGCCTAGGACTCCCCGTGACCTATGGCTACACCTTC
j_call: TRBJ1-5; d_call: -; clone_size: -; v_call: TRBV15; cdr3_aa: CATSNKKDRKDQPQHF; cdr3_nt: TGTGCCACCAGCAACAAAAAGGACAGAAAAGATCAGCCCCAGCATTTT
j_call: TRBJ2-1; d_call: TRBD1; clone_size: -; v_call: TRBV11-3; cdr3_aa: CASSPTGVYNEQFF; cdr3_nt: TGTGCCAGCAGCCCAACAGGGGTCTACAATGAGCAGTTCTTC
j_call: TRBJ2-1; d_call: TRBD1; clone_size: -; v_call: TRBV11-2; cdr3_aa: CASSRGRVGGEQFF; cdr3_nt: TGTGCCAGCAGCAGGGGGCGCGTAGGGGGTGAGCAGTTCTTC
j_call: TRBJ2-5; d_call: TRBD1; clone_size: -; v_call: TRBV3-1/TRBV3-2; cdr3_aa: CASSQNRGETQYF; cdr3_nt: TGTGCCAGCAGCCAAAACAGGGGAGAGACCCAGTACTTC
j_call: TRBJ1-1; d_call: -; clone_size: -; v_call: TRBV12-3/TRBV12-4; cdr3_aa: CASIPTPTAEAFF; cdr3_nt: TGTGCCAGCATTCCTACCCCTACAGCTGAAGCTTTCTTT
j_call: TRBJ2-3; d_call: TRBD2; clone_size: -; v_call: TRBV28; cdr3_aa: CASSHGLAGSTDTQYF; cdr3_nt: TGTGCCAGCAGCCATGGACTAGCGGGATCCACAGATACGCAGTATTTT
j_call: TRBJ2-2; d_call: TRBD2; clone_size: -; v_call: TRBV5-1; cdr3_aa: CASSLGLAGVNTGELFF; cdr3_nt: TGCGCCAGCAGCCTCGGACTAGCGGGGGTGAACACCGGGGAGCTGTTTTTT
j_call: TRBJ1-1; d_call: -; clone_size: -; v_call: TRBV19; cdr3_aa: CASSSQVNTEAFF; cdr3_nt: TGTGCCAGTAGCTCTCAGGTGAACACTGAAGCTTTCTTT
j_call: TRBJ2-7; d_call: TRBD1; clone_size: -; v_call: TRBV10-3; cdr3_aa: CAIRGDRENLYEQYF; cdr3_nt: TGTGCCATCAGGGGGGACAGGGAGAACCTCTACGAGCAGTACTTC
j_call: TRBJ2-3; d_call: TRBD2; clone_size: -; v_call: TRBV27; cdr3_aa: CASSLLAARTDTQYF; cdr3_nt: TGTGCCAGCAGTTTACTAGCGGCCCGCACAGATACGCAGTATTTT
j_call: TRBJ1-5; d_call: -; clone_size: once; v_call: TRBV4-2; cdr3_aa: CASSQVRTQGKQPQHF; cdr3_nt: TGTGCCAGCAGCCAAGTACGTACTCAGGGTAAACAGCCCCAGCATTTT
j_call: TRBJ2-3; d_call: -; clone_size: -; v_call: TRBV19; cdr3_aa: CASSLGTLEADTQYF; cdr3_nt: TGTGCCAGTAGCCTCGGGACATTAGAAGCAGATACGCAGTATTTT
j_call: TRBJ2-7; d_call: TRBD2; clone_size: -; v_call: TRBV7-2; cdr3_aa: CASSLEGLAGDEQYF; cdr3_nt: TGTGCCAGCAGCTTAGAAGGACTAGCAGGTGACGAGCAGTACTTC
j_call: TRBJ1-2; d_call: TRBD1; clone_size: -; v_call: TRBV28; cdr3_aa: CASSLRTGGADGYTF; cdr3_nt: TGTGCCAGCAGTTTAAGGACAGGGGGCGCGGATGGCTACACCTTC
j_call: TRBJ1-5; d_call: -; clone_size: -; v_call: TRBV18; cdr3_aa: CASSTGGGRGPQHF; cdr3_nt: TGTGCCAGCTCGACCGGGGGAGGGAGAGGGCCCCAGCATTTT
j_call: TRBJ1-6; d_call: -; clone_size: -; v_call: TRBV2; cdr3_aa: CASSGLMDKSSYNSPLHF; cdr3_nt: TGTGCCAGCAGTGGGTTAATGGACAAGAGCTCCTATAATTCACCCCTCCACTTT
j_call: TRBJ2-1; d_call: -; clone_size: -; v_call: TRBV3-1/TRBV3-2; cdr3_aa: CASSQLSGRSYNEQFF; cdr3_nt: TGTGCCAGCAGCCAACTCTCAGGGCGATCCTACAATGAGCAGTTCTTC
j_call: TRBJ2-1; d_call: TRBD2; clone_size: -; v_call: TRBV7-3; cdr3_aa: CASSPASGGINEQFF; cdr3_nt: TGTGCCAGCAGCCCGGCCAGCGGGGGGATCAATGAGCAGTTCTTC
j_call: TRBJ1-5; d_call: TRBD1; clone_size: -; v_call: TRBV24-1; cdr3_aa: CATSPGTGVHQPQHF; cdr3_nt: TGTGCCACCAGTCCCGGGACAGGGGTGCATCAGCCCCAGCATTTT
j_call: TRBJ2-2; d_call: TRBD2; clone_size: once; v_call: TRBV5-1; cdr3_aa: CASSLAGNTGELFF; cdr3_nt: TGCGCCAGCAGTCTAGCGGGTAACACCGGGGAGCTGTTTTTT
j_call: TRBJ1-4; d_call: TRBD1; clone_size: few; v_call: TRBV6-5; cdr3_aa: CATKTGGNGEKLFF; cdr3_nt: TGTGCCACCAAGACAGGGGGTAACGGTGAAAAACTGTTTTTT
j_call: TRBJ2-7; d_call: -; clone_size: -; v_call: TRBV5-8; cdr3_aa: CASSPGRRVASEQYF; cdr3_nt: TGTGCCAGCAGCCCCGGAAGACGGGTCGCCAGCGAGCAGTACTTC
j_call: TRBJ2-3; d_call: TRBD2; clone_size: -; v_call: TRBV7-9; cdr3_aa: CASRAGGPTDTQYF; cdr3_nt: TGTGCCAGCAGGGCGGGAGGGCCGACAGATACGCAGTATTTT
j_call: TRBJ1-1; d_call: -; clone_size: -; v_call: TRBV18; cdr3_aa: CASSPQRENTEAFF; cdr3_nt: TGTGCCAGCTCACCCCAGCGGGAAAACACTGAAGCTTTCTTT
j_call: TRBJ2-5; d_call: -; clone_size: -; v_call: TRBV7-2; cdr3_aa: CASSYPPVGETQYF; cdr3_nt: TGTGCCAGCAGCTACCCCCCGGTCGGAGAGACCCAGTACTTC
j_call: TRBJ2-2; d_call: -; clone_size: -; v_call: TRBV2; cdr3_aa: CASSEERRGANTGELFF; cdr3_nt: TGTGCCAGCAGTGAAGAGCGGCGGGGCGCGAACACCGGGGAGCTGTTTTTT
j_call: TRBJ2-2; d_call: -; clone_size: few; v_call: TRBV6-5; cdr3_aa: CASSFRRGTGELFF; cdr3_nt: TGTGCCAGCTCTTTCAGGCGGGGTACCGGGGAGCTGTTTTTT
j_call: TRBJ1-1; d_call: -; clone_size: -; v_call: TRBV18; cdr3_aa: CASSPDSMNTEAFF; cdr3_nt: TGTGCCAGCTCACCGGACAGCATGAACACTGAAGCTTTCTTT
j_call: TRBJ1-2; d_call: -; clone_size: -; v_call: TRBV27; cdr3_aa: CASSLRGNYGYTF; cdr3_nt: TGTGCCAGCAGTTTAAGGGGGAACTATGGCTACACCTTC
j_call: TRBJ2-5; d_call: TRBD1; clone_size: -; v_call: TRBV11-2; cdr3_aa: CASSPLMGQQETQYF; cdr3_nt: TGTGCCAGCAGCCCCTTAATGGGACAGCAAGAGACCCAGTACTTC
j_call: TRBJ1-1; d_call: TRBD1; clone_size: -; v_call: TRBV4-1; cdr3_aa: CASSQLTTGSPYMNTEAFF; cdr3_nt: TGCGCCAGCAGCCAATTGACGACAGGGTCTCCTTACATGAACACTGAAGCTTTCTTT
j_call: TRBJ1-1; d_call: TRBD1; clone_size: -; v_call: TRBV3-1/TRBV3-2; cdr3_aa: CASSGQANTEAFF; cdr3_nt: TGTGCCAGCTCAGGACAGGCGAACACTGAAGCTTTCTTT
j_call: TRBJ1-1; d_call: -; clone_size: once; v_call: TRBV7-9; cdr3_aa: CASSWAGATEAFF; cdr3_nt: TGTGCCAGCAGCTGGGCGGGGGCTACTGAAGCTTTCTTT
j_call: TRBJ1-2; d_call: -; clone_size: -; v_call: TRBV29-1; cdr3_aa: CSVRRQGNYGYTF; cdr3_nt: TGCAGCGTCCGACGGCAGGGGAACTATGGCTACACCTTC
j_call: TRBJ1-6; d_call: -; clone_size: -; v_call: TRBV28; cdr3_aa: CASGGNSPLHF; cdr3_nt: TGTGCCAGTGGGGGGAATTCACCCCTCCACTTT
j_call: TRBJ1-4; d_call: TRBD1; clone_size: -; v_call: TRBV19; cdr3_aa: CASGTGQSNEKLFF; cdr3_nt: TGTGCCAGTGGAACGGGACAGTCAAATGAAAAACTGTTTTTT
j_call: TRBJ2-1; d_call: -; clone_size: -; v_call: TRBV3-1/TRBV3-2; cdr3_aa: CASSLWTRPKRDEQFF; cdr3_nt: TGTGCCAGCAGCCTCTGGACTCGTCCTAAACGGGATGAGCAGTTCTTC
j_call: TRBJ1-1; d_call: TRBD1; clone_size: -; v_call: TRBV27; cdr3_aa: CASRSSRTGSRLEAFF; cdr3_nt: TGTGCCAGCAGATCTTCGCGGACAGGGTCCCGGCTTGAAGCTTTCTTT
j_call: TRBJ1-1; d_call: TRBD1; clone_size: -; v_call: TRBV6-5; cdr3_aa: CASSYSEGGRTEAFF; cdr3_nt: TGTGCCAGCAGTTACTCGGAAGGGGGCCGAACTGAAGCTTTCTTT
j_call: TRBJ1-5; d_call: -; clone_size: -; v_call: TRBV20-1; cdr3_aa: CSASAGPNQPQHF; cdr3_nt: TGCAGTGCTAGTGCAGGCCCAAATCAGCCCCAGCATTTT
j_call: TRBJ1-2; d_call: -; clone_size: -; v_call: TRBV3-1/TRBV3-2; cdr3_aa: CASSQEGIPGRKYGYTF; cdr3_nt: TGTGCCAGCAGCCAAGAAGGGATACCGGGAAGGAAGTATGGCTACACCTTC
j_call: TRBJ2-5; d_call: TRBD2; clone_size: -; v_call: TRBV3-1/TRBV3-2; cdr3_aa: CASSRGTSSGTQYF; cdr3_nt: TGTGCCAGCAGCCGCGGGACTAGCTCCGGGACCCAGTACTTC
j_call: TRBJ2-3; d_call: -; clone_size: -; v_call: TRBV19; cdr3_aa: CASSIQGPPDTQYF; cdr3_nt: TGTGCCAGTAGTATACAGGGGCCCCCAGATACGCAGTATTTT